The rows below give T cell receptor beta chains drawn from one sample of a study of cytomegalovirus exposure and HLA in healthy donors. Clones were read by immunoSEQ multiplex PCR, and TCRdb kept only the in-frame ones, dropping some. The sample table includes some 110,000 clones. The sample consisted of PBMCs. The origin of the receptors is a man aged 25 to 40 in good health and CMV-seronegative. CDR3s include the opening cysteine and the closing phenylalanine or tryptophan. Each record gives: D gene, V gene, J gene, CDR3 DNA, CDR3 protein. A D gene is named only where the DNA matches it firmly.

-	TRBV5-6	TRBJ2-2	TGTGCCAGCAGCTTGTGGTGGAGTCCGAACACCGGGGAGCTGTTTTTT	CASSLWWSPNTGELFF
TRBD2	TRBV7-2	TRBJ2-3	TGTGCCAGCAGCCCGAGGACTAGCGACGCGGGAGATACGCAGTATTTT	CASSPRTSDAGDTQYF
-	TRBV29-1	TRBJ2-2	TGCAGCGTTGAGGGAGACAAAAACACCGGGGAGCTGTTTTTT	CSVEGDKNTGELFF
-	TRBV7-8	TRBJ2-1	TGTGCCAGCTGCAGCGCCCTAAGCTCCTACAATGAGCAGTTCTTC	CASCSALSSYNEQFF
TRBD1	TRBV19	TRBJ2-7	TGTGCCAGTAGTCAACGGGACAGGGGGCGAGAGCAGTACTTC	CASSQRDRGREQYF
-	TRBV29-1	TRBJ2-2	TGCAGCGTTGTAGGGGGGGATTCGAACACCGGGGAGCTGTTTTTT	CSVVGGDSNTGELFF
TRBD1	TRBV6-1	TRBJ1-2	TGTGCCAGCACTTTTTTAAACAGGGGAGTCGGCTACACCTTC	CASTFLNRGVGYTF
-	TRBV19	TRBJ1-5	TGTGCCAGTAGTATAGGGTGGGGCGACAATCAGCCCCAGCATTTT	CASSIGWGDNQPQHF
TRBD1	TRBV7-2	TRBJ1-3	TGTGCCAGCAGCTTAGAGGGGGACAGGAGCTACTCTGGAAACACCATATATTTT	CASSLEGDRSYSGNTIYF
-	TRBV7-8	TRBJ2-5	TGTGCCAGCAGCTTAGCGCGTCAAGGGGAAAGGGAGACCCAGTACTTC	CASSLARQGERETQYF
TRBD1	TRBV30	TRBJ1-3	TGTGCCTGGAGTACAGGGACAGGGGGGGGCTCTGGAAACACCATATATTTT	CAWSTGTGGGSGNTIYF
TRBD1	TRBV4-1	TRBJ2-7	TGCGCCAGCAGCCAAGATATCCAGGGGGCGTCCGAGCAGTACTTC	CASSQDIQGASEQYF
TRBD1	TRBV28	TRBJ2-7	TGTGCCAGCAAGGGGACAGGGGACCCAATCTACGAGCAGTACTTC	CASKGTGDPIYEQYF
-	TRBV9	TRBJ1-4	TGTGCCAGCAGCGTAGGAGGCGCAACTAATGAAAAACTGTTTTTT	CASSVGGATNEKLFF
-	TRBV30	TRBJ2-1	TGTGCCTGGAGCGGAGGACTTAATGAGCAGTTCTTC	CAWSGGLNEQFF
-	TRBV29-1	TRBJ1-1	TGCAGTGCAGGAAGGAACATGAACACTGAAGCTTTCTTT	CSAGRNMNTEAFF
-	TRBV5-6	TRBJ2-5	TGTGCCAGCACCTTCTGGGACTCCTCTCTATTGGGGACCCAGTACTTC	CASTFWDSSLLGTQYF
-	TRBV5-4	TRBJ2-3	TGTGCCAGCAGCGTGAGTGATACGCAGTATTTT	CASSVSDTQYF
TRBD1	TRBV6-1	TRBJ1-1	TGTGCCAGCAGGCTCGGACAGGAGCAGAACACTGAAGCTTTCTTT	CASRLGQEQNTEAFF
TRBD1	TRBV5-1	TRBJ2-7	TGCGCCAGCAGCTTCGCAGGGGGTCGCTACGAGCAGTACTTC	CASSFAGGRYEQYF
-	TRBV18	TRBJ2-2	TGTGCCAGCTCCCTACCTTCGGCCGGGGAGCTGTTTTTT	CASSLPSAGELFF
-	TRBV28	TRBJ1-1	TGTGCCAGCATCAGGAACACTGAAGCTTTCTTT	CASIRNTEAFF
-	TRBV7-9	TRBJ2-1	TGTGCCAGCCAGGGCCTGCGGAATGAGCAGTTCTTC	CASQGLRNEQFF
-	TRBV27	TRBJ2-7	TGTGCCAGCAGGTACTACGGGGAGCAGTACTTC	CASRYYGEQYF
TRBD1	TRBV27	TRBJ2-1	TGTGCCAGCAGTTTATTCCCCGGGACAGCGAGCGATGAGCAGTTCTTC	CASSLFPGTASDEQFF
TRBD2	TRBV6-1	TRBJ2-5	TGTGCCAGCGGGGGACGTAGCGGGGACCAAGAGACCCAGTACTTC	CASGGRSGDQETQYF
-	TRBV6-1	TRBJ2-7	TGTGCCAGCAGGGACACCGGAAAGTCCTACGAGCAGTACTTC	CASRDTGKSYEQYF
TRBD1	TRBV19	TRBJ1-5	TGTGCCAGTAGTATAGCTGGCGGACAGGGTCGAGGTCAGCCCCAGCATTTT	CASSIAGGQGRGQPQHF
-	TRBV23-1	TRBJ1-4	TGCGCCAGCAGTCCGAGAGACAGCTCTTCAACTAATGAAAAACTGTTTTTT	CASSPRDSSSTNEKLFF
-	TRBV11-3	TRBJ2-7	TGTGCCAGCAGTCCAGGGTGCGAGCAGTACTTC	CASSPGCEQYF
-	TRBV6-1	TRBJ2-7	TGTGCCAGCAGTGAATATACGGGTTTGAGCTCCTACGAGCAGTACTTC	CASSEYTGLSSYEQYF
-	TRBV9	TRBJ1-5	TGTGCCAGCAGCGTAGATGGCGGGGACAATCAGCCCCAGCATTTT	CASSVDGGDNQPQHF
-	TRBV6-6	TRBJ2-5	TGTGCCAGCAGTTACGAAAAAACCCTGGCAGAGACCCAGTACTTC	CASSYEKTLAETQYF
-	TRBV5-4	TRBJ2-7	TGTGCCAGCAGCGACGGGCTAGCATCCTACGAGCAGTACTTC	CASSDGLASYEQYF
TRBD1	TRBV27	TRBJ2-1	TGTGCCAGCAGTCTAAGACAGGGGTACTACAATGAGCAGTTCTTC	CASSLRQGYYNEQFF
TRBD2	TRBV19	TRBJ2-3	TGTGCCAGTAGTCGCCGACTAGCGGGAGCAGATACGCAGTATTTT	CASSRRLAGADTQYF
TRBD2	TRBV7-2	TRBJ2-1	TGTGCCAGCAGCTTACGCGGGAGACCTAACAATGAGCAGTTCTTC	CASSLRGRPNNEQFF
TRBD2	TRBV11-2	TRBJ2-7	TGTGCCAGCAGCTTTGTGCTAGCGGGAGGCGAGCAGTACTTC	CASSFVLAGGEQYF
TRBD1	TRBV5-1	TRBJ2-3	TGCGCCAGCAGCCGGGACAGGGGGCCCGTAGATACGCAGTATTTT	CASSRDRGPVDTQYF
TRBD1	TRBV10-2	TRBJ1-1	TGCGCCAGCACCCCATCCGTTACAGGGGGGACTGAAGCTTTCTTT	CASTPSVTGGTEAFF
-	TRBV4-1	TRBJ1-6	TGCGCCAGCAGCAAAACGGCGGGGACGGAGAATTCACCCCTCCACTTT	CASSKTAGTENSPLHF
TRBD1	TRBV6-1	TRBJ1-1	TGTGCCAGCAGTAAACAGGGGGCTTGGACTGAAGCTTTCTTT	CASSKQGAWTEAFF
TRBD1	TRBV7-2	TRBJ2-5	TGTGCCAGCAGCTTAGCCAGGGGGCTCCAAGAGACCCAGTACTTC	CASSLARGLQETQYF
-	TRBV7-9	TRBJ1-1	TGTGCCAGCAGCTTAGCCGCGGATTATGAGAGGAGCCGGGGCACTGAAGCTTTCTTT	CASSLAADYERSRGTEAFF
TRBD1	TRBV29-1	TRBJ1-1	TGCAGCGTCCGACCTGGGTGGGACAGCCCAAGCCCCTTGAACACTGAAGCTTTCTTT	CSVRPGWDSPSPLNTEAFF